Listed here is a single T cell receptor (beta chain). Its antigen is currently unknown. The data were obtained in a study of T cell repertoires in cytomegalovirus infection. TCRdb fed the reads into MiXCR, producing one record per CDR3 protein. This table has tens of thousands of distinct CDR3 sequences, approximately 52% appearing once. V gave up 7 bases and J gave up 0 bases; unmatched junction bases: 16. The germline V gene has CDR1 SNHLY and CDR2 FYNNEI. This CDR3 has 19 residues. The sample was CD8+ T cells from cultured PBMCs, taken from culture after CMV antigen stimulation. The chain links TRBV2 to TRBJ2-7, with TRBD2 matching over 12 bases. This sequence was found in a human donor in good health (CMV status not recorded). Some clones in this sample may be carry-over from other donors' samples. The CDR3 loop is CASINRPTSGRTSSYEQYF. The CDR3 DNA reads as TGTGCCAGCATCAACCGACCCACTAGCGGGAGGACAAGCTCCTACGAGCAGTACTTC.